One and the same sample provided the 8 T cell receptor beta chains below, sequenced in a study of T cell repertoires in cytomegalovirus infection. TCRdb reanalysed the reads using MiXCR and keeps one entry per CDR3 protein. This sample has more than 250,000 distinct CDR3 sequences, with roughly 13% found just once. What was sequenced was PBMCs. These receptors were obtained from a human donor in good health (CMV status not recorded). Some clones in this sample may be carry-over from other donors' samples.

This clonotype was picked up a small number of times. The chain carries TRBV6-2 or TRBV6-3 and TRBJ2-7; D ambiguous. Looked up from germline, CDR1 is MNHEY and CDR2 is SVGEGT. Deletions cut 0 bases from V and 0 bases from J, with 12 bases between. CDR3 length: 16 amino acids. This CDR3 is CASSYSKQRDSYEQYF. The DNA of the CDR3 is TGTGCCAGCAGTTACTCGAAACAGCGAGACTCCTACGAGCAGTACTTC.

The chain carries TRBV20-1 and TRBJ1-2; TRBD1 aligns across 7 bases. This CDR3 contains 14 residues. Per germline, CDR1 DFQATT and CDR2 SNEGSKA (reference sequence). Losses at the gene ends were 3 bases for V and 5 bases for J; bases not matched to a gene: 9. The CDR3, as DNA: TGCAGTGCTAGCCCACCTACAGGGGAGTATGGCTACACCTTC. Amino acids: CSASPPTGEYGYTF.

This clonotype has a count of ten or more. The J gene is TRBJ2-6, the V gene TRBV7-2; 8 positions match TRBD1. This CDR3 has 17 residues. J gave up 3 bases and V 3 bases, and 7 bases lay outside the gene matches. The V gene's germline CDR1 is SGHTA and CDR2 FQGNSA. CDR3: CASSFSGGAGGANVLTF. In DNA, the CDR3 is TGTGCCAGCAGCTTTTCAGGGGGCGCAGGTGGGGCCAACGTCCTGACTTTC. Based on the CDR3 plus reference TRBV7-2 and TRBJ2-6, the full variable domain is GAGVSQSPSNKVTEKGKDVELRCDPISGHTALYWYRQSLGQGLEFLIYFQGNSAPDKSGLPSDRFSAERTGGSVSTLTIQRTQQEDSAVYLCASSFSGGAGGANVLTFGAGSRLTVL.

Ten or more counts support this clonotype. The chain carries TRBV7-6 and TRBJ2-5, with D unclear. CDR3 length: 12 residues. CDR1 is SGHVS and CDR2 is FNYEAQ in the germline V gene. Trimming cost V 5 bases and J 2 bases, with 6 bases left between them. This CDR3 is CASSPSQETQYF. CDR3 in DNA: TGTGCCAGCAGCCCGTCTCAAGAGACCCAGTACTTC.

The chain is built from TRBV12-3 or TRBV12-4 and TRBJ2-4; D is perhaps TRBD2 (5 bases). Trimming took off 3 bases at V and 0 bases at J, with 12 bases between the two ends. The CDR3 contains 16 residues. CDR3 nucleotides: TGTGCCAGCAGTTTCTTAGCGTCCGGAGCCAAAAACATTCAGTACTTC. It specifies CASSFLASGAKNIQYF.

In this sample, this clonotype turned up many times. The rearrangement joins TRBV20-1 to TRBJ2-7, with D maybe TRBD1 (6 bases). The germline gives CDR1 DFQATT, CDR2 SNEGSKA (reference sequence). The CDR3 is 14 residues long. V shed 5 bases and J shed 3 bases, with 17 bases lying between them. CDR3: CSALLRGVGYEQYF. As DNA, the CDR3 is TGCAGTGCTCTCCTCAGGGGCGTAGGCTACGAGCAGTACTTC.

This clonotype was seen ten or more times. The chain employs TRBV28 and TRBJ1-5, with 11 nucleotides matching TRBD1. The CDR3 runs 14 residues. The V gene end was trimmed by 6 bases and the J gene end by 12 bases; junction bases not matched to a gene: 10. The germline V gene encodes CDR1 MDHEN and CDR2 SYDVKM. The DNA for the CDR3 is TGTGCCAGCAGAACACCGGGACAGGGGGAACTCCAGCATTTT. Its translation: CASRTPGQGELQHF.

This clonotype was picked up a small number of times. The chain joins TRBV20-1 to TRBJ2-1; D is unclear. The germline V gene has CDR1 DFQATT and CDR2 SNEGSKA (reference sequence). The CDR3 consists of 13 residues. V lost 0 bases and J 7 bases, leaving 10 bases between the germline ends. CDR3 loop: CSARDPTLNEQFF. The CDR3 nucleotides are TGCAGTGCTAGAGATCCTACGCTAAATGAGCAGTTCTTC.